The source of this TCR beta chain is a study of shared clonotypes between healthy human individuals. Study-wide context: Three plates each covered CD4 naive and memory; CD8 naive two, CD8 memory one.

Findings and limits, study-wide: In general, naive subsets displayed greater estimated richness than memory subsets did. Some naive CD4 clonotypes, around 4.9%, turned up in common across a few donors.

Regarding this clone: Its antigen is currently unknown.

Running of the assay took place at deep level. TCRdb keeps only in-frame clones here, not all; method: immunoSEQ multiplex PCR. The sample lists 600,000 to 750,000 clones; over 60% were seen once. Sequenced material: memory CD4+ T cells sorted from blood. Subset of the sample: CD45RA-negative fraction. This clonotype originated in a woman aged 25 to 45 in good health.

CDR3 sequence: CASSLVVTSGANVLTF. For the CDR3, the DNA is TGCGCCAGCAGCTTGGTAGTGACTTCGGGGGCCAACGTCCTGACTTTC. The chain couples TRBV5-1 to TRBJ2-6; D is uncertain. Germline V gene data show CDR1 as SGHRS and CDR2 as YFSETQ. Trimming took off 0 bases at V and 4 bases at J, with 11 bases between the two ends. The CDR3 loop spans 16 amino acids.